This TCR beta chain was identified in a study of shared clonotypes between healthy human individuals. The table lists this clone with a few counts. With 4 bases removed from V and 0 bases from J, the gap between germline ends came to 8 bases. Germline lookup yields CDR1 SGHRS and CDR2 YFSETQ. This CDR3 is built from 15 residues. It was CD45RO-negative cells, positively selected for CCR7, that made up naive CD8 cells, with terminally differentiated effector memory CD45RA+ cells excluded. Measured with immunoSEQ multiplex PCR; TCRdb has only the in-frame clones, and not every one. The sample includes fewer than 850,000 clones, 96% seen only once; the top ten take under 0.25%.

The V and J genes are TRBV5-1 and TRBJ2-6; tentative D call: TRBD1 (6 bases). This TCR derives from a man aged 25 to 45 in good health. Sequences were obtained from naive CD8+ T cells sorted from blood. The CDR3 nucleotides are TGCGCCAGCAGCCGACAGGACTCTGGGGCCAACGTCCTGACTTTC. Its translation: CASSRQDSGANVLTF.